The subject of this entry is one T cell receptor (beta chain). Its antigen is not known. The table came from immunoSEQ multiplex PCR; TCRdb's copy has only in-frame clones and leaves some out. The sample holds a few hundred thousand clones, under 80% seen once. These data come from a study of cytotoxic CD8 clonotypes in ibrutinib-treated CLL. Background on the study: Response samples came after a median 12 months of treatment, range 6 to 36.

Overall study results and limits: Starting clonality was above that of age-matched healthy donors and tracked circulating CD8+ T-cell counts. Contraction or stability on treatment characterized the public clonotypes, which were uncommon. Different sampling times were used for sustained-remission and progressing patients.

This TCR derives from a human donor with chronic lymphocytic leukemia. The sample was PBMCs, taken after 24 months of ibrutinib treatment.

CDR3 coding DNA: TGTGCCAGCAGTGAGCAAGGGCCGGGTCAGCCCCAGCATTTT. This encodes CASSEQGPGQPQHF. The rearrangement links TRBV2 to TRBJ1-5; D remains unclear. Between the trimmed V and J ends, which lost 3 bases and 6 bases, there was a span of 12 bases. The CDR3 sequence is 14 residues long. Looked up from germline, CDR1 is SNHLY and CDR2 is FYNNEI.